The 13 T cell receptor beta chains listed next were all sequenced from one sample in a study of blood T cell repertoires in COVID-19 (dated by TCRdb to about 2020). Receptors were amplified or captured by the immunoSEQ multiplex PCR assay. Not all clones reach the TCRdb copy of this immuneACCESS table, which keeps in-frame sequences only. Checked studies attribute under half of the gap to unresolved V genes and leave the rest unexplained. The sample contains about 110,000 clones, over 60% of them found a single time. Around 4.2% of the sample is taken by the ten largest. What was sequenced was peripheral blood. These receptors all come from a human donor in a cohort sampled during active or convalescent COVID-19.

This clone was seen more than once but under ten times. J is TRBJ1-5 and V is TRBV19; 9 nucleotides agree with TRBD1. After removal of 1 base from V and 1 base from J, the junction contained 8 bases not matched to a gene. Germline assignment: CDR1 LNHDA and CDR2 SQIVND (reference sequence). This CDR3 contains 18 residues. The CDR3 DNA reads as TGTGCCAGTAGTATAGCTGGGGGACAGGGACTAAGCAATCAGCCCCAGCATTTT. This translates into CASSIAGGQGLSNQPQHF.

This clone was seen ten or more times. The V and J genes are TRBV11-2 and TRBJ2-1; 7 bases agree with TRBD2. The length of the CDR3 is 14 residues. V lost 5 bases, J lost 2 bases, and 3 bases stayed unmatched. The germline V gene encodes CDR1 SGHAT and CDR2 FQNNGV. Here the CDR3 DNA reads TGTGCCAGCAGCCGAAGCGGGACCTACAATGAGCAGTTCTTC. It encodes CASSRSGTYNEQFF.

The chain carries TRBV4-2 and TRBJ2-5; D unresolved. Trimming removed 0 bases at V and 1 base at J, with 9 bases between. The CDR3 spans 15 residues. CDR1 is LGHNA and CDR2 is YNFKEQ in the germline V gene. The CDR3 protein is CASSQDVQSQETQYF. CDR3 DNA sequence: TGTGCCAGCAGCCAAGATGTACAGAGCCAAGAGACCCAGTACTTC.

V gene TRBV3-1 (or the pseudogene TRBV3-2) combines with J gene TRBJ1-1; maybe TRBD1 (5 bases). Between the trimmed V and J ends, which lost 2 bases and 8 bases, there was a span of 9 bases. CDR1 and CDR2 from the germline V gene are LGHDT and YNNKEL (reference sequence). This CDR3 comprises 12 residues. CDR3 amino acids: CASSQLGVEAFF. The CDR3 DNA follows: TGTGCCAGCAGCCAATTAGGGGTAGAAGCTTTCTTT.

The J gene is TRBJ2-2, the V gene TRBV2; 11 nucleotides agree with TRBD2. The CDR3 extends over 15 amino acids. The trim removed 7 bases at V and 6 bases at J, leaving 7 bases unmatched. CDR1 is SNHLY, CDR2 FYNNEI, per germline. This CDR3 is CASTSSGLAAGELFF. CDR3 in DNA: TGTGCCAGCACCTCCTCGGGACTAGCGGCCGGGGAGCTGTTTTTT.

This clone was detected only a few times. The rearrangement joins TRBV10-1 to TRBJ2-5; 9 nucleotides line up with TRBD2. Trimming cost V 2 bases and J 2 bases; bases outside gene matches: 6. The CDR3 is made up of 16 amino acids. Germline CDR1 and CDR2: WNHNN and SYGVQD (reference sequence). CDR3 nucleotide sequence: TGCGCCAGCAGTGAGCGTCGCAGCGGGGGGCAAGAGACCCAGTACTTC. It codes for CASSERRSGGQETQYF.

The table lists this clone with a count of one. This chain uses TRBV20-1 with TRBJ2-1; perhaps TRBD1 as D (6 bases). This CDR3 is 10 amino acids long. V was clipped by 3 bases and J by 12 bases, with 9 bases between them. The germline CDR1 and CDR2 sequences are DFQATT and SNEGSKA (reference sequence). The CDR3 DNA reads as TGCAGTGCTAGGGGGGCTCGGCAGTTCTTC. Amino acid sequence: CSARGARQFF.

This chain links TRBV5-4 with TRBJ1-2, with D unclear. This CDR3 has 14 residues. V lost 0 bases and J 1 base, leaving 7 bases between the germline ends. Per germline, CDR1 SGHNT and CDR2 YYREEE (reference sequence). CDR3 DNA sequence: TGTGCCAGCAGCTTGGGTGCAGTTAACTATGGCTACACCTTC. The encoded protein is CASSLGAVNYGYTF.

This clone has a single count. The chain carries TRBV28 and TRBJ2-7; possible D gene TRBD1, 6 bases. Trimming took off 5 bases at V and 1 base at J, with 15 bases between the two ends. Germline-derived CDR1 and CDR2 are MDHEN and SYDVKM. CDR3 length: 15 amino acids. CDR3 coding DNA: TGTGCCAGCAGTGTACGAGGACAGTCTTCCTACGAGCAGTACTTC. Translation: CASSVRGQSSYEQYF. The full variable domain, rest sourced from reference TRBV28 and TRBJ2-7, is DVKVTQSSRYLVKRTGEKVFLECVQDMDHENMFWYRQDPGLGLRLIYFSYDVKMKEKGDIPEGYSVSREKKERFSLILESASTNQTSMYLCASSVRGQSSYEQYFGPGTRLTVT.

This chain connects TRBV14 to TRBJ2-5; 11 nucleotides agree with TRBD2. Germline V CDR1 and CDR2: SGHDN, FVKESK. The ends lost 2 bases at V and 1 base at J; junction bases unmatched: 0. The CDR3 has 15 amino acids. CDR3 amino acids: CASSQTSGGQETQYF. As DNA, the CDR3 is TGTGCCAGCAGCCAAACTAGCGGGGGCCAAGAGACCCAGTACTTC.

The chain joins TRBV28 to TRBJ2-5, with D perhaps matching TRBD2 (6 bases). V lost 2 bases to trimming and J lost 2 bases, with 6 bases between them. The CDR3 covers 13 residues. Germline V gene lookup returns CDR1 MDHEN and CDR2 SYDVKM. CDR3 sequence: CASSLREQETQYF. The CDR3 nucleotides are TGTGCCAGCAGTTTACGGGAGCAAGAGACCCAGTACTTC.

The rearrangement joins TRBV10-1 to TRBJ2-7; maybe TRBD2 (5 bases). Deletions cut 6 bases from V and 9 bases from J, with 18 bases between. The germline V gene has CDR1 WNHNN and CDR2 SYGVQD (reference sequence). This CDR3 contains 13 residues. The CDR3 DNA reads TGCGCCAGCAGCGAAGCGGAGAGAAATGTGCAGTACTTC. Protein: CASSEAERNVQYF.

The chain carries TRBV6-6 and TRBJ1-1; D not resolved. CDR3 size: 12 residues. Germline V gene sequence: CDR1 MNHNY, CDR2 SVGAGI (reference sequence). The V end was cut by 11 bases, the J end by 1 base, with 11 bases between. CDR3 amino acids: CAGKRENTEAFF. Written as DNA, the CDR3 is TGTGCCGGCAAGCGCGAGAACACTGAAGCTTTCTTT.